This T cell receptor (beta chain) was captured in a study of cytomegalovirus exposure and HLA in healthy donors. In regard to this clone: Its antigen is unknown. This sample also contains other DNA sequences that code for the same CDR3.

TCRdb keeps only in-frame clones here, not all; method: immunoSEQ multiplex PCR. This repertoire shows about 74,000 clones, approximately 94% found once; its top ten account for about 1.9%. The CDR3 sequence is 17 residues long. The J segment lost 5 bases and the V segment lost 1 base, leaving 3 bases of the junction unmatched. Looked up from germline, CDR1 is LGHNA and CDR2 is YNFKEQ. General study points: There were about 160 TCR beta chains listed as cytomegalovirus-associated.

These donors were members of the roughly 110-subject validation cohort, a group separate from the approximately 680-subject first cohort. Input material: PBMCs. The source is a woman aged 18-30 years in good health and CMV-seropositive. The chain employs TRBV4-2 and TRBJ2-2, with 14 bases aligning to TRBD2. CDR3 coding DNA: TGTGCCAGCAGCCAAGGGACTAGCGGGGGGACTACCGGGGAGCTGTTTTTT. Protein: CASSQGTSGGTTGELFF.